This T cell receptor beta chain was observed in a study of CD8 T cells in ankylosing spondylitis (dated by TCRdb to 2017 to 2019). With respect to the entire study: The study profiled T cell receptor beta repertoires in healthy donors and ankylosing spondylitis patients to find disease-linked TCR variants. The full study cohort was made up of about two dozen ankylosing spondylitis patients and 108 healthy donors. Samples of peripheral blood were taken, and for ankylosing spondylitis patients, synovial fluid was collected as well.

These reads were obtained on an Illumina HiSeq 2500. Quantitative 5'-RACE with molecular barcodes was the method used to prepare the TCR beta libraries. The original methods were these. Disease-linked TCR variants were identified with a new computational method built on a probabilistic model of VDJ rearrangement. TCRdb redid the processing of the public reads, applying fastp at Q25 and MiXCR, and retained in-frame beta chains. Every distinct CDR3 protein forms one entry, paired with its most common genes and DNA. TCRdb's processing, not the authors', yielded these V and J calls. This sample is represented by approximately 520,000 distinct CDR3 sequences; about 5.4% of them were singletons. The ten largest account for approximately 4% of the sample. Here is what the overall study found, with its caveats: A TCR beta motif made up of several highly homologous amino acid variants appeared to be characteristic of blood from ankylosing spondylitis patients. Some TCR beta motif variants had previously been reported in synovial fluid and blood of reactive arthritis patients, which suggested common disease-initiation mechanisms. The disease-linked clones were reported to be significantly enriched in matched synovial fluid samples from ankylosing spondylitis patients. A CD8+ phenotype was shown by the disease-linked clones, which were found at relatively low frequencies in peripheral blood.

This clonotype was seen ten or more times. Which antigen it targets is not known. Base qualities are missing; no much larger clone stands one base away. V loses 4 bases of germline sequence and J loses 1 base, and the interval between the two ends is 8 bases. CDR3 length: 14 amino acids, cysteine to phenylalanine. Solely the CDR3 DNA is kept, with 42 bases framed from the first base. Per the germline V gene, MDHEN is the CDR1 and SYDVKM is the CDR2. The chain uses TRBV28 and TRBJ2-1, with the D gene not confidently named. This clonotype was sampled from a male donor with ankylosing spondylitis. Sequenced: blood, either unsorted or a sorted T cell fraction (not recorded which). The CDR3 has the sequence CASSSYGSYNEQFF. The nucleotide sequence is given as TGTGCCAGCAGTTCGTATGGGTCCTACAATGAGCAGTTCTTC.